The 25 T cell receptor beta chains given below trace back to one sample, sequenced in a study of identical twins. TCRdb reanalysed the 5' RACE reads using MiXCR and keeps one entry per CDR3 protein. The sample yields around 490,000 distinct CDR3 sequences, around 20% seen once. The data were also submitted as part of a second study, on yellow fever vaccine responses in identical twins.

The sequenced material came from CD4+ T cells sorted from blood. The receptors come from a woman aged 18-35 years in good health.

The chain couples TRBV14 to TRBJ2-3, with 8 bases fitting TRBD2. Germline V gene sequence: CDR1 SGHDN, CDR2 FVKESK. J was trimmed by 5 bases and V by 5 bases; bases with no gene match: 24. This CDR3 has 20 residues. The CDR3 nucleotides read TGTGCCAGCAGCGCCGGGACTAGACCCTCTCTAGTCCGGTTACGAGATACGCAGTATTTT. Translating gives CASSAGTRPSLVRLRDTQYF.

The rearrangement uses TRBV7-8 and TRBJ2-2; the D gene is possibly TRBD2 (5 bases). Germline CDR1 reads SGHVS; CDR2 reads FQNEAQ. V was trimmed by 5 bases and J by 3 bases, leaving 13 bases between them. The CDR3 totals 15 residues. The CDR3 loop reads CASSDTRIHTGELFF. The CDR3 coding sequence is TGTGCCAGCAGCGATACTAGAATTCACACCGGGGAGCTGTTTTTT.

V is TRBV12-3 or TRBV12-4 and J is TRBJ1-3; TRBD1 agrees at 8 bases. V gave up 7 bases and J gave up 4 bases; unmatched junction bases: 3. The CDR3 is 13 residues long. CDR3 sequence: CASNDRGGNTIYF. The CDR3 nucleotides read TGTGCCAGCAATGACAGGGGAGGAAACACCATATATTTT.

This clonotype was observed at least ten times. The chain couples TRBV12-3 or TRBV12-4 to TRBJ1-1, with D perhaps matching TRBD1 (5 bases). This CDR3 has 14 amino acids. With 3 bases removed from V and 1 base from J, the gap between germline ends came to 9 bases. The CDR3 coding sequence is TGTGCCAGCAGTTTTAGTGGGGGGAACACTGAAGCTTTCTTT. Translation gives CASSFSGGNTEAFF.

The chain employs TRBV9 and TRBJ2-5, with 8 bases fitting TRBD1. V lost 0 bases to trimming and J lost 2 bases; unmatched junction nucleotides: 3. This CDR3 contains 15 residues. Looked up from germline, CDR1 is SGDLS and CDR2 is YYNGEE. CDR3 amino acids: CASSVGDRSQETQYF. The CDR3 DNA reads as TGTGCCAGCAGCGTAGGGGACAGGAGTCAAGAGACCCAGTACTTC.

This clonotype was picked up many times. The junction departs from germline at one end; a sequencing error may be responsible. The gene calls are TRBV15 and TRBJ2-3, with TRBD1 as a possible D gene (5 bases). Germline V CDR1 and CDR2: LNHNV, YYDKDF (reference sequence). The CDR3 runs 17 residues. CDR3 region: CATSGDEIGAYTDTQYF. As DNA, the CDR3 is TGTGCCACCAGCGGAGACGAAATAGGGGCTTACACAGATACGCAGTATTTT.

The genes are TRBV19 and TRBJ2-1; 11 bases map to TRBD2. The CDR3 is 17 residues long. J lost 6 bases, V lost 5 bases, and 12 bases had no gene match. The germline CDR1 and CDR2 sequences are LNHDA and SQIVND (reference sequence). The CDR3 DNA is TGTGCCAGTAGTTCTGGGACTAGCGGTGGGGGTGGCAATGAGCAGTTCTTC. Its protein product is CASSSGTSGGGGNEQFF.

The chain links TRBV12-3 or TRBV12-4 to TRBJ2-7; 12 nucleotides agree with TRBD1. This CDR3 comprises 16 residues. V trimming: 5 bases; J trimming: 4 bases; junction bases outside the gene matches: 9. The CDR3 sequence: CASSRGQGAIEYEQYF. The CDR3 nucleotides are TGTGCCAGCAGTCGGGGACAGGGGGCTATCGAATACGAGCAGTACTTC.

This clonotype was detected a few times. The chain is built from TRBV6-5 and TRBJ2-7; D is undetermined. This CDR3 region has 13 residues. The V gene lost 3 bases and the J gene lost 3 bases, with 9 bases spanning the gap. The germline CDR1 and CDR2 sequences are MNHEY and SVGAGI. CDR3: CASSYQPGYEQYF. For the CDR3, the DNA is TGTGCCAGCAGTTATCAGCCTGGCTACGAGCAGTACTTC.

This chain links TRBV12-3 or TRBV12-4 with TRBJ1-5; no definite D call. The CDR3 has 13 amino acids. Trimming took 5 bases from V and 9 from J, leaving 14 bases between them. The CDR3: CASSPQVGTPQHF. The CDR3 bases are TGTGCCAGCAGTCCCCAGGTCGGAACGCCCCAGCATTTT.

The gene calls are TRBV10-3 and TRBJ2-2; D unresolved. V dropped 0 bases and J dropped 4 bases, with 6 bases sitting between them. The germline CDR1 and CDR2 sequences are ENHRY and SYGVKD. The CDR3 has 14 residues. In DNA form, the CDR3 reads TGTGCCATCAGTGAGTCGGGGATCACCGGGGAGCTGTTTTTT. This sequence encodes CAISESGITGELFF.

The chain joins TRBV5-1 to TRBJ2-2; tentative D call: TRBD2 (6 bases). The CDR3 is 14 amino acids. Looked up from germline, CDR1 is SGHRS and CDR2 is YFSETQ. V lost 1 base to trimming and J lost 7 bases, with 11 bases between them. CDR3 DNA: TGCGCCAGCAGCTTGACCCAGGGAGGCGGGGAGCTGTTTTTT. Its translation: CASSLTQGGGELFF.

The chain combines TRBV14 with TRBJ2-7; the match to TRBD2 covers 14 bases. CDR1 and CDR2 (germline): SGHDN, FVKESK. The CDR3 is 15 amino acids. The V segment lost 4 bases and the J segment 6 bases; nucleotides outside the gene matches: 5. CDR3 sequence (DNA): TGTGCCAGCAGCCTTACGGGACTAGCGGGAGTCGAGCAGTACTTC. Translation: CASSLTGLAGVEQYF.

This clonotype was observed a few times. The rearrangement uses TRBV10-3 and TRBJ2-5; no firm D call. The V and J ends lost 8 bases and 2 bases respectively, with 12 bases between them. This CDR3 spans 13 amino acids. Germline CDR1 is ENHRY and CDR2 is SYGVKD. The CDR3 nucleotides read TGTGCCATCTCCGACTCGCTACAAGAGACCCAGTACTTC. Translation: CAISDSLQETQYF.

This clonotype has just a few counts. The V and J genes are TRBV24-1 and TRBJ2-7; D is perhaps TRBD2 (6 bases). The V end was cut by 3 bases, the J end by 2 bases, with 10 bases between. The CDR3 totals 14 residues. Germline assignment: CDR1 KGHDR and CDR2 SFDVKD. CDR3 region: CATSDPGLPYEQYF. The CDR3 DNA follows: TGTGCCACCAGTGATCCGGGACTGCCCTACGAGCAGTACTTC.

V and J are TRBV12-3 or TRBV12-4 and TRBJ2-5, with TRBD2 matching over 13 bases. Germline trimming cut 6 bases from V and 5 bases from J; bases unmatched to any gene: 9. The CDR3 is 16 amino acids. The CDR3 spells CASSTTSGRAGETQYF. DNA of the CDR3: TGTGCCAGCAGCACCACTAGCGGGAGGGCCGGGGAGACCCAGTACTTC.

V is TRBV20-1 and J is TRBJ2-3; 8 nucleotides agree with TRBD2. This CDR3 has 14 amino acids. The junction had 5 bases not matched to a gene; V was cut back by 6 bases and J by 0 bases. The V gene's germline CDR1 is DFQATT and CDR2 SNEGSKA (reference sequence). CDR3 in DNA: TGCAGTGCGAGGACTAGCTCCAGCACAGATACGCAGTATTTT. Translated: CSARTSSSTDTQYF.

The table lists this clonotype with a few counts. The chain couples TRBV28 to TRBJ2-2, with D perhaps matching TRBD1 (6 bases). CDR1 MDHEN and CDR2 SYDVKM come from the germline V gene. The CDR3 extends over 16 amino acids. Trimming removed 1 base from V and 4 bases from J, with 13 bases in between. CDR3: CASSLLPDSSTGELFF. CDR3 DNA sequence: TGTGCCAGCAGTTTATTACCGGACAGCAGCACCGGGGAGCTGTTTTTT.

The chain has TRBV5-1 and TRBJ2-3; TRBD2 aligns across 11 bases. The CDR3 length is 17 residues. CDR1 and CDR2 (germline): SGHRS, YFSETQ. The V segment lost 1 base and the J segment 10 bases; nucleotides outside the gene matches: 14. This CDR3 is CASSLTSGSLPPPAQYF. CDR3 nucleotide sequence: TGCGCCAGCAGCTTGACTAGCGGGAGTTTACCCCCCCCGGCGCAGTATTTT. The full variable domain, rest sourced from reference TRBV5-1 and TRBJ2-3, is KAGVTQTPRYLIKTRGQQVTLSCSPISGHRSVSWYQQTPGQGLQFLFEYFSETQRNKGNFPGRFSGRQFSNSRSEMNVSTLELGDSALYLCASSLTSGSLPPPAQYFGPGTRLTVL.

This clonotype turned up a few times. The rearrangement joins TRBV20-1 to TRBJ2-7; TRBD2 matches at 10 bases. The CDR3 is 13 residues long. Trimming took 2 bases from V and 7 from J; bases not matched to a gene: 5. The germline CDR1 and CDR2 sequences are DFQATT and SNEGSKA (reference sequence). In nucleotides, the CDR3 is TGCAGTGCTAGAACTAGCGGGGTAGGTGAGCAGTACGTC. It translates to CSARTSGVGEQYV.

The chain couples TRBV28 to TRBJ2-3; TRBD1 matches 10 bases. With V trimmed by 5 bases and J by 4 bases, 6 bases remained unmatched. CDR3 size: 15 residues. Looked up from germline, CDR1 is MDHEN and CDR2 is SYDVKM. In nucleotides, the CDR3 is TGTGCCAGCAGTCCAGTGGACAGGGGGTCAGATACGCAGTATTTT. Encoded protein: CASSPVDRGSDTQYF. The full variable domain, with the rest looked up from reference TRBV28 and TRBJ2-3, is DVKVTQSSRYLVKRTGEKVFLECVQDMDHENMFWYRQDPGLGLRLIYFSYDVKMKEKGDIPEGYSVSREKKERFSLILESASTNQTSMYLCASSPVDRGSDTQYFGPGTRLTVL.

The chain carries TRBV5-1 and TRBJ2-7; D might be TRBD2 (5 bases). CDR1 SGHRS and CDR2 YFSETQ come from the germline V gene. V lost 1 base and J lost 5, with 13 bases in between. This CDR3 comprises 14 residues. The CDR3 is CASSLKTEVDEQYF. CDR3 DNA sequence: TGCGCCAGCAGCTTGAAGACGGAGGTGGACGAGCAGTACTTC.

The rearrangement uses TRBV12-3 or TRBV12-4 and TRBJ2-7; 9 positions match TRBD1. V lost 8 bases and J lost 4; bases outside the gene matches: 9. CDR3 length equals 14 residues. The CDR3 loop is CASGRQGGDYEQYF. CDR3 sequence (DNA): TGTGCCAGCGGAAGACAGGGGGGAGATTACGAGCAGTACTTC.

This clonotype was found a few times. The rearrangement joins TRBV6-1 to TRBJ1-2; D is possibly TRBD1 (6 bases). The length of the CDR3 is 13 residues. Trimming pared 4 bases from V and 6 bases from J, leaving 12 bases between. Germline V lookup: CDR1 MNHNS, CDR2 SASEGT. The CDR3 nucleotides are TGTGCCAGCAGTGCGCAGGGGTGGGATGGCTACACCTTC. Amino acid sequence: CASSAQGWDGYTF.

This clonotype was counted a few times. The chain has TRBV2 and TRBJ2-1; no clear D. The V and J ends lost 7 bases and 3 bases respectively, with 16 bases between them. The CDR3 sequence is 15 residues long. The germline V gene has CDR1 SNHLY and CDR2 FYNNEI. CDR3 protein: CASTIRASSYNEQFF. The DNA of the CDR3 is TGTGCCAGCACCATAAGGGCTTCCAGCTACAATGAGCAGTTCTTC.